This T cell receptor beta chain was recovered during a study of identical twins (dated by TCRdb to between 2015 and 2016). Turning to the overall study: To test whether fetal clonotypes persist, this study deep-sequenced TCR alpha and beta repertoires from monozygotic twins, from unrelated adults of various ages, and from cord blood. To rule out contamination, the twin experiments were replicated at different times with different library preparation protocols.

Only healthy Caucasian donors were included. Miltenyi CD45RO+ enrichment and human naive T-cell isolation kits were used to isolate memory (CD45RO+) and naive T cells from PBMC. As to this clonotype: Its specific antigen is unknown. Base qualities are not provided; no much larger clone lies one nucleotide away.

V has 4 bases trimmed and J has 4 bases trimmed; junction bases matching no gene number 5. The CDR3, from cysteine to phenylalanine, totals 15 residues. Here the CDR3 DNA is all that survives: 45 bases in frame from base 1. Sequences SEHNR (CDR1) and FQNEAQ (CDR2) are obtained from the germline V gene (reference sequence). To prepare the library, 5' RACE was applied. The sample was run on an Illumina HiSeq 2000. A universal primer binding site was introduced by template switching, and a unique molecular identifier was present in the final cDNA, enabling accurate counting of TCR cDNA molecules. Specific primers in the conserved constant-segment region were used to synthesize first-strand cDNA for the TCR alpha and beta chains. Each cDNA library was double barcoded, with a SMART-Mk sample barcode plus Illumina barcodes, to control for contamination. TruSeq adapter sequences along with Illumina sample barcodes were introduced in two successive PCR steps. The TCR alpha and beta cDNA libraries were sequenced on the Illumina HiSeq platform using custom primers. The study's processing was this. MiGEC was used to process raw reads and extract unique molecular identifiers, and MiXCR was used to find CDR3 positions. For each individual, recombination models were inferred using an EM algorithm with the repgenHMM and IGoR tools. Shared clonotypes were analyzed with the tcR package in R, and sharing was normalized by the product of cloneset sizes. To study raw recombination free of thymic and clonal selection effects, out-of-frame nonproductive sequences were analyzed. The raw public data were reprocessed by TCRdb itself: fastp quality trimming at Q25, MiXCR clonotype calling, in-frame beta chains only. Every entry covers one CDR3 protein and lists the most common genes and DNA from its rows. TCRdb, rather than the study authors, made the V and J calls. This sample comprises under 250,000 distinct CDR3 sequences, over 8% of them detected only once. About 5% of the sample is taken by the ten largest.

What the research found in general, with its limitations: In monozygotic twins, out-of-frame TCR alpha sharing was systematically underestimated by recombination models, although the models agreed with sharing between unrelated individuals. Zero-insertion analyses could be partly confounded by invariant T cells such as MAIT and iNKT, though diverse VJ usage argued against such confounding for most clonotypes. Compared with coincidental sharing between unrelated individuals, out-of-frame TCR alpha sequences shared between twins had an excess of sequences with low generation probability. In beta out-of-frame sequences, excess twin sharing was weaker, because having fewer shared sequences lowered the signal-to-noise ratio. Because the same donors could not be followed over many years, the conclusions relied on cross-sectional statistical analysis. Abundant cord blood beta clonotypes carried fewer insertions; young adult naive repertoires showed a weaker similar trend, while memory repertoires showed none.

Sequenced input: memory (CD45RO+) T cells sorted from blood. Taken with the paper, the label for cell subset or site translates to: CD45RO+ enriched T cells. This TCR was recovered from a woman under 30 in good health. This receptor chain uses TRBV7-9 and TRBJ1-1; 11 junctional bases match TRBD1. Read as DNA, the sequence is TGTGCCAGCAGCTATCGGACAGGGGGCTTCACTGAAGCTTTCTTT. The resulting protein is CASSYRTGGFTEAFF.